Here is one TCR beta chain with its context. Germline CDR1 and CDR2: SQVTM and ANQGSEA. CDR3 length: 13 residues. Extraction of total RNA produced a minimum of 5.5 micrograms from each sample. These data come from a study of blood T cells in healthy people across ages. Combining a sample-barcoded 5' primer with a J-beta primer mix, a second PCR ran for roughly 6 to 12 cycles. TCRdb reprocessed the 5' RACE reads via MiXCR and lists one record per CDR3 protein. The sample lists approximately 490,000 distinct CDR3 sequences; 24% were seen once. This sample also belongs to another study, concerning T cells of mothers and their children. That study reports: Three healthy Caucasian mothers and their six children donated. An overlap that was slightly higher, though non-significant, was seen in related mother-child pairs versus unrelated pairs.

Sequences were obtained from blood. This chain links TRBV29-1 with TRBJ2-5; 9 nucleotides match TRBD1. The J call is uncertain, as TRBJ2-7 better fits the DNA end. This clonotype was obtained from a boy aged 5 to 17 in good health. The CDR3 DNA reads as TGCAGCGTTGTGGGACAGGGAGGGCCCGAGCAGTACTTC. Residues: CSVVGQGGPEQYF.